The rows below give T cell receptor beta chains drawn from one sample of a study of T cells in Graves' hyperthyroidism and ophthalmopathy. TCRdb recomputed calls from the multiplex PCR reads with MiXCR, one row per CDR3 protein. Of 450,000 to 550,000 distinct CDR3 sequences listed, 24% are singletons. Sequencing was carried out using blood. The source of these receptors is a woman in her 30s with Graves' ophthalmopathy. Both conserved end residues are trimmed from each CDR3. The D gene is left open where the match is weak. Clone size appears in some rows only: once, few, many, or a class for an expanded clone.

.,TRBJ2-2,.,TRBV29-1,SVPEAGELF
few,TRBJ1-1,TRBD1,TRBV18,ASSRTGGFTTEAF
.,TRBJ1-3,TRBD1,TRBV12-3/TRBV12-4,ASSTGDRADGNTIY
.,TRBJ2-5,TRBD1,TRBV7-2,ANSSLTGGQETQY
.,TRBJ2-7,TRBD2,TRBV4-1,ASSQILILAGDYEQY
few,TRBJ2-7,.,TRBV10-3,ATKGGRDNYEQY
.,TRBJ2-4,.,TRBV5-1,ASSLEGQSKNIQY
.,TRBJ1-2,TRBD1,TRBV27,ASKWTGGGYT
many,TRBJ1-5,.,TRBV2,ASSGGQGGSNQPQH
.,TRBJ2-7,.,TRBV4-2,ASSQVAVDSTGQY
many,TRBJ2-7,.,TRBV7-8,ASSLEATRVY
many,TRBJ2-7,TRBD1,TRBV2,ASTITGGEWEQY